Each of the 17 T cell receptor beta chains below was sequenced from the same sample in a study of blood T cell repertoires in COVID-19. Clones were sequenced by immunoSEQ multiplex PCR, and TCRdb holds only the in-frame ones, with some missing. The sample consists of under 250,000 clones, about four fifths of them appearing once. Material: peripheral blood. The source of these receptors is a woman in her thirties or forties with acute or convalescent COVID-19.

V gene TRBV5-8 combines with J gene TRBJ1-1, with a tentative D call TRBD1 (6 bases). Germline loops: CDR1 SGHTS, CDR2 YDEGEE. CDR3 size: 11 residues. Trimming removed 2 bases from V and 11 bases from J, with 10 bases in between. CDR3 region: CASSFRQGAFF. CDR3 sequence (DNA): TGTGCCAGCAGCTTTCGTCAGGGGGCTTTCTTT.

The rearrangement links TRBV6-1 to TRBJ2-7, with 10 bases that match TRBD1. The germline gives CDR1 MNHNS, CDR2 SASEGT. The length of the CDR3 is 17 residues. V lost 4 bases to trimming and J lost 0 bases; unmatched junction nucleotides: 9. The CDR3 coding sequence is TGTGCCAGCAGTGGGGACAGGGGCCACGCCAGCTCCTACGAGCAGTACTTC. Translation gives CASSGDRGHASSYEQYF.

The V and J genes are TRBV3-1 (or the pseudogene TRBV3-2) and TRBJ2-7, with TRBD1 matching over 11 bases. The V gene's germline CDR1 is LGHDT and CDR2 YNNKEL (reference sequence). The CDR3 covers 16 residues. Germline trimming cut 3 bases from V and 2 bases from J; bases unmatched to any gene: 6. This CDR3 is CASSHRAGQGAYEQYF. The CDR3 nucleotides are TGTGCCAGCAGCCACCGAGCGGGACAGGGGGCCTACGAGCAGTACTTC.

The chain joins TRBV5-4 to TRBJ1-4; 7 bases align to TRBD1. Trimming removed 3 bases from V and 8 bases from J; junction bases left unmatched: 1. Per the germline V gene, CDR1 is SGHNT and CDR2 is YYREEE (reference sequence). CDR3 size: 12 residues. This chain's CDR3 is CASSWDREKLFF. CDR3 nucleotides: TGTGCCAGCAGCTGGGACAGAGAAAAACTGTTTTTT.

As regards this clone: The same CDR3 is also encoded by other DNA sequences in this sample. V is TRBV12-3 or TRBV12-4 and J is TRBJ1-2; 7 bases are a match to TRBD1. The CDR3 runs 13 residues. V lost 5 bases to trimming and J lost 8 bases; unmatched junction nucleotides: 8. The CDR3 spells CASSRQGGRGYTF. Written as DNA, the CDR3 is TGTGCCAGCAGTCGACAGGGAGGTAGAGGCTACACCTTC.

This chain uses TRBV19 with TRBJ2-6; D gene ambiguous. There are 14 residues in the CDR3. Trimming pared 6 bases from V and 0 bases from J, leaving 6 bases between. Germline-derived CDR1 and CDR2 are LNHDA and SQIVND (reference sequence). Written as DNA, the CDR3 is TGTGCCAGTAGGTCCCGCTCTGGGGCCAACGTCCTGACTTTC. Translated, it gives CASRSRSGANVLTF. Drawing the rest from reference TRBV19 and TRBJ2-6, the complete variable domain is DGGITQSPKYLFRKEGQNVTLSCEQNLNHDAMYWYRQDPGQGLRLIYYSQIVNDFQKGDIAEGYSVSREKKESFPLTVTSAQKNPTAFYLCASRSRSGANVLTFGAGSRLTVL.

Worth noting for this clone: At the DNA level, this CDR3 is encoded by other sequences in the same sample as well. Written as DNA, the CDR3 is TGTGCCAGCAGCTTAGGACTAGCTCCAGATACGCAGTATTTT. Translation: CASSLGLAPDTQYF. The gene calls are TRBV7-2 and TRBJ2-3, with 7 bases identical to TRBD2. Germline assignment: CDR1 SGHTA and CDR2 FQGNSA. The CDR3 contains 14 residues. V lost 1 base to trimming and J lost 4 bases; unmatched junction nucleotides: 2. Based on the CDR3 plus reference TRBV7-2 and TRBJ2-3, the full variable domain is GAGVSQSPSNKVTEKGKDVELRCDPISGHTALYWYRQSLGQGLEFLIYFQGNSAPDKSGLPSDRFSAERTGGSVSTLTIQRTQQEDSAVYLCASSLGLAPDTQYFGPGTRLTVL.

The chain has TRBV5-1 and TRBJ1-1; a weak D match, TRBD1 (6 bases). This CDR3 has 15 residues. The V gene's germline CDR1 is SGHRS and CDR2 YFSETQ. V was trimmed by 1 base and J by 1 base, leaving 11 bases between them. The CDR3, as DNA: TGCGCCAGCAGCTTGACCGGACAGCGGAACACTGAAGCTTTCTTT. Encoded protein: CASSLTGQRNTEAFF.

This chain joins TRBV6-5 and TRBJ1-6; 8 bases are a match to TRBD1. The V gene's germline CDR1 is MNHEY and CDR2 SVGAGI. After removal of 6 bases from V and 10 bases from J, the junction contained 8 bases not matched to a gene. This CDR3 spans 14 amino acids. The CDR3, as DNA: TGTGCCAGCAGAGGACAGGGAGAACGGTCACCCCTCCACTTT. It is translated as CASRGQGERSPLHF.

The chain combines TRBV5-1 with TRBJ2-6; D unclear. Germline V gene lookup returns CDR1 SGHRS and CDR2 YFSETQ. This CDR3 region has 14 residues. Trimming left V 0 bases short and J 3 bases short, with 4 bases between. The CDR3 DNA sequence: TGCGCCAGCAGCTTGGTTCGTGGGGCCAACGTCCTGACTTTC. This sequence encodes CASSLVRGANVLTF.

This clone was counted once. The V gene is TRBV9, the J gene TRBJ2-1; 9 bases are a match to TRBD2. The CDR3 spans 17 residues. The trim removed 0 bases at V and 7 bases at J, leaving 11 bases unmatched. The V gene's germline CDR1 is SGDLS and CDR2 YYNGEE. For the CDR3, the DNA is TGTGCCAGCAGCGTAGAGGGTAGCGGGAGTTGGGGGAATGAGCAGTTCTTC. Its protein product is CASSVEGSGSWGNEQFF.

The chain couples TRBV19 to TRBJ2-1; 16 bases agree with TRBD2. Trimming took 0 bases from V and 2 from J; bases not matched to a gene: 1. The germline gives CDR1 LNHDA, CDR2 SQIVND (reference sequence). The CDR3 has 18 amino acids. The CDR3 DNA follows: TGTGCCAGTAGTATAGATGGGACTAGCGGGGGGGCCTACAATGAGCAGTTCTTC. Protein: CASSIDGTSGGAYNEQFF.

A single count supports this clone. This chain joins TRBV29-1 and TRBJ2-1; D perhaps matches TRBD2 (6 bases). Germline V gives CDR1 SQVTM, CDR2 ANQGSEA. The V end was cut by 7 bases, the J end by 2 bases, with 12 bases between. The CDR3 is made up of 13 amino acids. The CDR3 nucleotides read TGCAGCGCGGGAGCTGCCCCCTACAATGAGCAGTTCTTC. Translated, it gives CSAGAAPYNEQFF.

The CDR3 region has the DNA TGTGCCAGCAGATCCCCCGGTTATGGCTACACCTTC. This codes for CASRSPGYGYTF. The J gene is TRBJ1-2, the V gene TRBV27; D not certain. Per germline, CDR1 MNHEY and CDR2 SMNVEV (reference sequence). The V and J ends lost 6 bases and 5 bases respectively, with 10 bases between them. The CDR3 has 12 residues.

This sequence joins TRBV4-1 and TRBJ2-7, with TRBD2 as a possible D gene (5 bases). The CDR3 contains 12 residues. Germline V lookup: CDR1 MGHRA, CDR2 YSYEKL. Trimming shortened V by 9 bases and J by 2 bases, and 11 bases separated the two germline ends. The CDR3, as DNA: TGCGCCAGGAGGACTCCTACCTACGAGCAGTACTTC. Encoded protein: CARRTPTYEQYF.

The V and J genes are TRBV2 and TRBJ2-1, with D maybe TRBD2 (6 bases). The germline CDR1 and CDR2 sequences are SNHLY and FYNNEI. V was cut by 5 bases and J by 8 bases, with 19 bases left in between. This CDR3 region has 15 residues. CDR3 DNA sequence: TGTGCCAGCAGTTTACGGGCTACCGGAGGGGATGAGCAGTTCTTC. It is translated as CASSLRATGGDEQFF.

With respect to this clone: At one boundary the junction diverges from the germline segment, which might be a read error. The chain uses TRBV6-5 and TRBJ2-7, with TRBD1 matching 7 bases. The CDR3 has 13 amino acids. Germline V gene lookup returns CDR1 MNHEY and CDR2 SVGAGI. The CDR3 DNA reads as TGTGCCAGCACTCAACGACCACGGGACAGCCAGCACTTC. The encoded protein is CASTQRPRDSQHF.